These 17 T cell receptor beta chains were all obtained from the same sample, sequenced in a study of T-cell memory formation after mild COVID-19 (dated by TCRdb to about 2021). Library creation used 5' RACE. The sequencer was an Illumina NovaSeq 6000. TCRdb handled the public reads itself, with Q25 trimming in fastp and clone calling in MiXCR, and kept productive beta chains. Records with the same CDR3 protein are collapsed into one entry carrying the most frequent genes and DNA. Here the sample has around 310,000 distinct CDR3 sequences; about 16% occur a single time. The ten top clones hold approximately 20% of the sample. Sequenced input: PBMCs or a T cell subset sorted from them (not recorded which). The source is a young man who had mild COVID-19 (a few samples of this study predate the infection). The sample titles of this study are shuffled in the database, so cell type and time point are left out; the donor was told from shared clones.

V and J are TRBV6-2 or TRBV6-3 and TRBJ2-1; 9 bases fit TRBD2. Looked up from germline, CDR1 is MNHEY and CDR2 is SVGEGT. The CDR3 sequence is 12 residues long. With 5 bases clipped from V and 8 bases from J, the junction kept 1 base outside the gene matches. CDR3 loop: CASSRTSDEQFF. The CDR3 bases are TGTGCCAGCAGTAGGACTAGCGATGAGCAGTTCTTC.

In this sample, this clonotype turned up a few times. This chain connects TRBV6-6 to TRBJ1-6, with D possibly matching TRBD1 (5 bases). The germline V and J ends were trimmed by 5 bases and 8 bases, with 19 bases remaining between them. CDR1 is MNHNY, CDR2 SVGAGI, per germline (reference sequence). The CDR3 is 16 residues long. CDR3 loop: CASSQQAPAGHSPLHF. CDR3 coding DNA: TGTGCCAGCAGTCAACAGGCCCCGGCGGGGCATTCACCCCTCCACTTT.

This clonotype was seen a handful of times. V gene TRBV7-8 combines with J gene TRBJ2-2; D may correspond to TRBD1 or TRBD2 (5 bases each). Trimming shortened V by 5 bases and J by 8 bases, and 15 bases separated the two germline ends. The CDR3 totals 14 residues. Germline V gene lookup returns CDR1 SGHVS and CDR2 FQNEAQ. The chain's CDR3 is CASSRGPGIGELFF. The CDR3 region has the DNA TGTGCCAGCAGCCGGGGCCCCGGAATAGGGGAGCTGTTTTTT.

At least ten counts were recorded for this clonotype. V is TRBV27 and J is TRBJ1-1; no clear D. Between the trimmed V and J ends, which lost 3 bases and 1 base, there was a span of 6 bases. Germline V gene data show CDR1 as MNHEY and CDR2 as SMNVEV (reference sequence). The CDR3 totals 13 residues. The CDR3 region has the DNA TGTGCCAGCAGTTTCAACCCGAACACTGAAGCTTTCTTT. Translating gives CASSFNPNTEAFF.

The J gene is TRBJ2-7, the V gene TRBV29-1; the D gene is possibly TRBD1 (5 bases). CDR1 and CDR2 from the germline V gene are SQVTM and ANQGSEA. The CDR3 is 14 residues long. Trimming took 7 bases from V and 0 from J, leaving 16 bases between them. DNA of the CDR3: TGCAGCGCCACAGGCAAAGCATCCTCCTACGAGCAGTACTTC. It yields the protein CSATGKASSYEQYF.

The rearrangement links TRBV15 to TRBJ1-1; the D is unclear. V was clipped by 0 bases and J by 1 base, with 9 bases between them. CDR3 length: 15 residues. From germline, CDR1 is LNHNV and CDR2 YYDKDF (reference sequence). This chain's CDR3 is CATSRDLTPNTEAFF. CDR3 DNA: TGTGCCACCAGCAGAGACTTGACACCGAACACTGAAGCTTTCTTT.

This clonotype was detected a few times. The V gene is TRBV7-2, the J gene TRBJ2-3; 10 bases align to TRBD2. V gave up 5 bases and J gave up 3 bases; unmatched junction bases: 5. The germline gives CDR1 SGHTA, CDR2 FQGNSA. This CDR3 is 15 amino acids long. The CDR3 DNA is TGTGCCAGCAGCCAGAAGCGGGGGGGGACAGATACGCAGTATTTT. Translated, it gives CASSQKRGGTDTQYF.

There are a few counts of this clonotype. The chain links TRBV7-3 to TRBJ2-1; a possible D gene is TRBD2 (6 bases). Trimming shortened V by 5 bases and J by 10 bases, and 15 bases separated the two germline ends. The CDR3 spans 13 residues. Germline V gives CDR1 SGHTA, CDR2 FQGTGA. CDR3 amino acids: CASSGGNRGEQFF. The DNA of the CDR3 is TGTGCCAGCAGCGGAGGCAACCGGGGGGAGCAGTTCTTC.

The CDR3 spells CASSPQRGNQETQYF. CDR3 in DNA: TGTGCCAGCTCACCACAGAGGGGGAACCAAGAGACCCAGTACTTC. This rearrangement joins TRBV18 to TRBJ2-5; D possibly corresponds to TRBD1 (6 bases). Between the trimmed V and J ends, which lost 1 base and 0 bases, there was a span of 9 bases. This CDR3 has 15 residues. Looked up from germline, CDR1 is KGHSH and CDR2 is LQKENI.

This clonotype was seen more than once but under ten times. The chain uses TRBV2 and TRBJ2-2; D is possibly TRBD1 or TRBD2 (5 bases each). Per germline, CDR1 SNHLY and CDR2 FYNNEI. Trimming shortened V by 4 bases and J by 1 base, and 13 bases separated the two germline ends. There are 16 residues in the CDR3. As DNA, the CDR3 is TGTGCCAGCAGTGGGATCGTGGGGGAGAACACCGGGGAGCTGTTTTTT. Amino acids: CASSGIVGENTGELFF.

This clonotype was detected only a few times. The V and J genes are TRBV5-5 and TRBJ2-7; 8 bases match TRBD1. CDR1 is SGHKS and CDR2 is YYEKEE in the germline V gene (reference sequence). CDR3 length: 15 amino acids. Trimming took 1 base from V and 6 from J; bases not matched to a gene: 9. CDR3 amino acids: CASSLLGQAIGEQYV. The CDR3 region has the DNA TGTGCCAGCAGCTTGTTGGGACAGGCAATCGGCGAGCAGTACGTC.

This sequence joins TRBV9 and TRBJ1-2; no firm D call. Deletions cut 2 bases from V and 3 bases from J, with 14 bases between. This CDR3 contains 15 residues. Germline CDR1 SGDLS, CDR2 YYNGEE. CDR3 nucleotides: TGTGCCAGCAGCGTCACGAGCCGGGCCGACTATGGCTACACCTTC. Translated, it gives CASSVTSRADYGYTF.

CDR3 sequence (DNA): TGTGCCAGCAGCTTAGTGGGGCCTAGCCGGGAGACCCAGTACTTC. It codes for CASSLVGPSRETQYF. The chain combines TRBV11-2 with TRBJ2-5; tentatively, D is TRBD1 or TRBD2 (5 bases each). Germline lookup yields CDR1 SGHAT and CDR2 FQNNGV. V lost 1 base and J 5 bases, leaving 14 bases between the germline ends. The CDR3 runs 15 residues.

Ten or more counts support this clonotype. The chain couples TRBV2 to TRBJ1-5; TRBD1 might be the D (5 bases). V was trimmed by 2 bases and J by 6 bases, leaving 11 bases between them. Germline lookup yields CDR1 SNHLY and CDR2 FYNNEI. CDR3 length: 14 residues. The CDR3 protein is CASSEQGGSQPQHF. CDR3 DNA: TGTGCCAGCAGTGAACAGGGAGGGAGTCAGCCCCAGCATTTT.

This clonotype was counted only a few times. V usage is TRBV20-1 and J usage is TRBJ2-2; perhaps TRBD2 as D (5 bases). Germline values: CDR1 DFQATT, CDR2 SNEGSKA (reference sequence). The CDR3 contains 14 residues. V was pared by 3 bases and J by 1 base, with 9 bases between. The CDR3 loop reads CSASGSENTGELFF. The CDR3 DNA sequence: TGCAGTGCTAGTGGGAGCGAGAACACCGGGGAGCTGTTTTTT.

The J gene is TRBJ2-7, the V gene TRBV20-1; D gene uncertain. The CDR3 totals 15 residues. Germline V gene data show CDR1 as DFQATT and CDR2 as SNEGSKA (reference sequence). Trimming shortened V by 5 bases and J by 0 bases, and 17 bases separated the two germline ends. The CDR3 DNA reads TGCAGTGCTCAAAAACCGCGAACTACCTCCTACGAGCAGTACTTC. It specifies CSAQKPRTTSYEQYF.

This clonotype was found a few times. This chain links TRBV5-8 with TRBJ1-2, with TRBD1 identical over 8 bases. V lost 3 bases, J lost 8 bases, and 6 bases stayed unmatched. The CDR3 is 13 residues long. Germline CDR1 and CDR2: SGHTS and YDEGEE. The CDR3 coding sequence is TGTGCCAGCAGCTCCGGACAGGGAGAGGGCTACACCTTC. It encodes CASSSGQGEGYTF.